One TCR beta chain is described in this entry. The antigen is undetermined. This entry comes from a study of somatic mutations in cytotoxic T cells in rheumatoid arthritis. Study conclusions and caveats: Rheumatoid arthritis patients showed CD8+ clonality increasing with age, unlike healthy controls. The top CD8+ clone topped 20% of CD8+ cells in about an eighth of the roughly 60 patients.

The CDR3 extends over 14 amino acids. Trimming removed 2 bases at V and 4 bases at J, with 12 bases between. Germline CDR1 MNHEY, CDR2 SMNVEV (reference sequence). The method was immunoSEQ multiplex PCR; TCRdb's version includes in-frame clones alone and lacks a portion of them. The data hold 7,400 or so clones, with roughly nine tenths observed a single time. The origin of this receptor is a woman between 65 and 79 years old with rheumatoid arthritis. This chain joins TRBV27 and TRBJ2-7; D perhaps matches TRBD1 (5 bases). The sequenced sample was CD8+ T cells sorted from blood. CDR3 sequence: CASSLGQGGYEQYF. CDR3 nucleotides: TGTGCCAGCAGTTTAGGGCAGGGTGGTTACGAGCAGTACTTC.